This TCR beta chain was profiled in a study of blood T cells in healthy people across ages. Findings and limits, study-wide: Both higher diversity and more naive CD4+ cells marked long-lived donors when set against aged donors.

Primers used in a second PCR of roughly 6 to 11 cycles were a sample-barcoded 5' primer and a J-beta primer mix. Each CDR3 protein is one row after TCRdb ran MiXCR on the 5' RACE reads. Seen here are some 1.6 million distinct CDR3 sequences, roughly 30% observed once, and the top ten hold about 11%. This clonotype was recorded a few times. What it binds is not known. This CDR3 is 14 amino acids long. The V and J ends lost 4 bases and 0 bases, in that order; junction bases with no gene match: 1. Germline lookup yields CDR1 SQVTM and CDR2 ANQGSEA. The chain has TRBV29-1 and TRBJ2-2; 8 positions agree with TRBD1. Sequencing was done on a sample of blood. This TCR was recovered from a woman in her 30s in good health. The CDR3 reads CSVGTGTNTGELFF. CDR3 nucleotides: TGCAGCGTTGGGACAGGGACGAACACCGGGGAGCTGTTTTTT.